A selection of T cell receptor beta chains follows, all from one sample in a study of cytomegalovirus exposure and HLA in healthy donors. TCRdb's table, derived via immunoSEQ multiplex PCR, lists solely in-frame clones and lacks some. In the table there are 200,000 to 250,000 clones, around 86% of which are singletons. Material for sequencing was PBMCs. The source is a woman between 18 and 29 years old in good health and CMV-seropositive. CDR3s include the opening cysteine and the closing phenylalanine or tryptophan. The order of the fields is J gene, V gene, D gene, clone size, CDR3 protein, CDR3 DNA. A D gene is named only where the DNA matches it firmly. Some rows mark clone size as missing; the rest say once, few, many or name a class of expanded clone.

>TRBJ2-5|TRBV19|TRBD2|-
CASSARHGTSGRRYQETQYF
TGTGCCAGTAGTGCCCGCCACGGGACTAGCGGGAGGCGGTACCAAGAGACCCAGTACTTC
>TRBJ2-7|TRBV28|-|-
CASSRHTEQYF
TGTGCCAGCAGTCGCCACACGGAGCAGTACTTC
>TRBJ1-2|TRBV29-1|-|-
CSVENDGDGYTF
TGCAGCGTTGAAAACGACGGAGATGGCTACACCTTC
>TRBJ1-2|TRBV10-1|-|-
CASTAGKAYVYGYTF
TGCGCCAGCACTGCGGGGAAAGCTTACGTCTATGGCTACACCTTC
>TRBJ2-3|TRBV25-1|TRBD2|once
CASSEYQAGGLDTQYF
TGTGCCAGCAGTGAATATCAGGCGGGAGGGCTTGATACGCAGTATTTT
>TRBJ2-5|TRBV14|TRBD1|-
CASSQVRGMAETQYF
TGTGCCAGCAGCCAAGTCAGGGGGATGGCTGAGACCCAGTACTTC
>TRBJ2-1|TRBV27|-|-
CASSFEGIPQFF
TGTGCCAGCAGTTTTGAGGGAATCCCCCAGTTCTTC
>TRBJ2-7|TRBV6-5|-|-
CASRQQQGYYEQYF
TGTGCCAGCAGACAACAACAGGGTTACTACGAGCAGTACTTC
>TRBJ2-1|TRBV28|TRBD2|-
CASKPALAGGLRVNEQFF
TGTGCCAGCAAACCGGCACTAGCGGGAGGGCTACGGGTCAATGAGCAGTTCTTC
>TRBJ2-2|TRBV28|TRBD2|-
CASTSAGPELFF
TGTGCCAGCACTTCAGCGGGGCCTGAGCTGTTTTTT
>TRBJ1-1|TRBV28|TRBD1|-
CASRFDRARFTEAFF
TGTGCCAGCAGATTTGACAGGGCGAGGTTCACTGAAGCTTTCTTT
>TRBJ2-1|TRBV11-1|-|-
CASSLDGSSRSYNEQFF
TGTGCCAGCAGCTTAGACGGGAGCTCCAGATCCTACAATGAGCAGTTCTTC
>TRBJ2-7|TRBV11-2|TRBD2|-
CASSLGGGYEQYF
TGTGCCAGCAGCTTAGGCGGGGGGTACGAGCAGTACTTC